Listed below are T cell receptor beta chains from one sample, sequenced in a study of blood T cells in healthy people across ages. TCRdb re-called the 5' RACE reads with MiXCR, one entry per CDR3 protein. The sample has around 1,900,000 distinct CDR3 sequences; around 42% are singletons. Material: blood. These receptors all stem from a human donor in good health. Each CDR3 is given with its conserved first and last residue. The D gene is left open where the match is weak. Some rows have no size entry. The others give once, few or many, or a class for an expanded clone.

cdr3_nt,cdr3_aa,d_call,v_call,clone_size,j_call
TGTGCCAGCAGTTTGCGACAGGGGTCTAAGGGGGAATTGTATGGCTACACCTTC,CASSLRQGSKGELYGYTF,TRBD1,TRBV28,NA,TRBJ1-2
TGCAGCGTTGAAGGACGGGGAACCCCCACAGATACGCAGTATTTT,CSVEGRGTPTDTQYF,NA,TRBV29-1,few,TRBJ2-3
TGTGCCAGCAGAGGCACAGGGGAACCCTACGAGCACTACTTC,CASRGTGEPYEHYF,TRBD1,TRBV6-6,NA,TRBJ2-5
TGTGCCAGCAGCCAAGTTCGGAGCGGGGGGTTCGACGAGCAGTACTTC,CASSQVRSGGFDEQYF,TRBD2,TRBV4-2,NA,TRBJ2-7
TGTGCCACCCGCAGAGATAGCGGGGGGGCAGGTACGCAGTATTTT,CATRRDSGGAGTQYF,TRBD2,TRBV15,NA,TRBJ2-3
TGTGCCAGCAGGTCCTGGGGAGGTAAAGATACGCAGTATTTT,CASRSWGGKDTQYF,NA,TRBV27,many,TRBJ2-3
TGTGCCAGCAATGTACTAGCGGGGGGTTTATTTGAGCAGTTCTTC,CASNVLAGGLFEQFF,TRBD2,TRBV11-2,few,TRBJ2-1
TGCGCCAGCAGCTCGGACAGGGGGCGCGTCTACGAGCAGTACTTC,CASSSDRGRVYEQYF,TRBD1,TRBV5-1,NA,TRBJ2-7
TGTGCCAGCAAACCGGTCCCCGGGGCGAATCAGCCCCAGCATTTT,CASKPVPGANQPQHF,NA,TRBV7-8,NA,TRBJ1-5
TGTGCCAGCAGCGCCAACAGGGCCGGCTACAATGAGCAGTTCTTC,CASSANRAGYNEQFF,NA,TRBV7-3,NA,TRBJ2-1
TGCAGTACGTATAAACCTCTGACCCAGAACACTGAAGCTTTCTTT,CSTYKPLTQNTEAFF,NA,TRBV20-1,once,TRBJ1-1
TGCAGTGCTACGCTGGGGGGCAGCACAGATACGCAGTATTTT,CSATLGGSTDTQYF,NA,TRBV20-1,NA,TRBJ2-3
TGCGCCAGCAGCACCGCAGGCAGAATAAACACCGGGGAGCTGTTTTTT,CASSTAGRINTGELFF,NA,TRBV5-1,few,TRBJ2-2
TGTGCCAGCAGCTCCTTGGATAGGAGTTACGAGCAGTACTTC,CASSSLDRSYEQYF,NA,TRBV7-9,few,TRBJ2-7
TGTGCCACCAGCAGAGATGAGGCAGGACGACTTTCCTATGGCTACACCTTC,CATSRDEAGRLSYGYTF,NA,TRBV15,NA,TRBJ1-2
TGTGCCAGCAGCGCAACCGGGACAGGGAACTCTGGGGCCAACGTCCTGACTTTC,CASSATGTGNSGANVLTF,TRBD1,TRBV9,once,TRBJ2-6
TGCGCCAGCAGCCAAGACGGAGGGGGTGGGAATGAGCAGTTCTTC,CASSQDGGGGNEQFF,NA,TRBV4-1,NA,TRBJ2-1
TGCAGCGTCACCCCACTAGCGGGGGGGCGTTATGAGCAGTACTTC,CSVTPLAGGRYEQYF,TRBD2,TRBV29-1,once,TRBJ2-5
TGTGCCAGCAGCCGACTAACAGGGTTCGAGCAGTACTTC,CASSRLTGFEQYF,NA,TRBV14,few,TRBJ2-7
TGTGCCAGCAAGACTAGCGGGCCAGGCCCGAGAACAGATGCGCAGTATTTT,CASKTSGPGPRTDAQYF,TRBD2,TRBV12-3/TRBV12-4,NA,TRBJ2-3
TGTGCCAGCTCACCGCTAACAGGGGTTCCTGGGGCCAACGTCCTGACTTTC,CASSPLTGVPGANVLTF,TRBD1,TRBV18,few,TRBJ2-6
TGTGCCACCAGCCCCTGCATGCACGAGCAGTACTTC,CATSPCMHEQYF,NA,TRBV15,few,TRBJ2-7
TGTGCCAGCAGCTTAGAGGGGCTATACCCTAACACTGAAGCTTTCTTT,CASSLEGLYPNTEAFF,NA,TRBV7-8,few,TRBJ1-1
TGTGCCAGCAGCCAAGCAGAAGGACAGGGCGTATACGAGCAGTACTTC,CASSQAEGQGVYEQYF,TRBD1,TRBV14,few,TRBJ2-7
TGTGCCAGCAGCCCCATATTCGGACTGTCAACTAATGAAAAACTGTTTTTT,CASSPIFGLSTNEKLFF,NA,TRBV7-8,few,TRBJ1-4
TGTGCCAGCACCCGAGACCTTCTCTGGGAGCAGTACTTC,CASTRDLLWEQYF,NA,TRBV6-2/TRBV6-3,NA,TRBJ2-7
TGTGCCAGCAGCTCCAGGACAGGGGGCGGCGGGGAGCTGTTTTTT,CASSSRTGGGGELFF,TRBD1,TRBV7-9,few,TRBJ2-2
TGTGCCAGCAGCCCTGTGGACACCTATGGCTACACCTTC,CASSPVDTYGYTF,NA,TRBV5-5,NA,TRBJ1-2
TGTGCCAGCGGCGAGGCGGGACTCAATCAGCCCCAGCATTTT,CASGEAGLNQPQHF,NA,TRBV28,NA,TRBJ1-5
TGTGCCACCAGTGATCCAGGGTTAGTGGGTACCGGGGAGCTGTTTTTT,CATSDPGLVGTGELFF,NA,TRBV24-1,NA,TRBJ2-2
TGTGCCAGCAGCCCGGGGACAGGGTTGACACCCCTCCACTTT,CASSPGTGLTPLHF,TRBD1,TRBV7-2,few,TRBJ1-6
TGTGCCAGCAGCTTAGCCTGGGGACAGAACACTGAAGCTTTCTTT,CASSLAWGQNTEAFF,NA,TRBV11-2,NA,TRBJ1-1
TGTGCCATCAGTGAGTCGTCTCGGAATCAGCCCCAGCATTTT,CAISESSRNQPQHF,NA,TRBV10-3,NA,TRBJ1-5
TGCGCCAGCAGCTCGTTACAGGGGGCGAGTGAAGCTTTCTTT,CASSSLQGASEAFF,TRBD1,TRBV5-1,NA,TRBJ1-1
TGTGCCATCAGTGACCCGAAAGGGCAGTTGGATCGGCAGTACTTC,CAISDPKGQLDRQYF,NA,TRBV10-3,NA,TRBJ2-4
TGTGCCAGCAGTTCCTCCCTTCGCGGGGGGCTTCAGACCCAGTACTTC,CASSSSLRGGLQTQYF,TRBD2,TRBV6-2/TRBV6-3,NA,TRBJ2-5
TGTGCCAGCAGTCCGGACCTGTCGGGACACTGGGGTTCACCCCTCCACTTT,CASSPDLSGHWGSPLHF,NA,TRBV6-1,NA,TRBJ1-6
TGCAGTGCTAGAAAGGGGATAGGCTATGGCTACACCTTC,CSARKGIGYGYTF,NA,TRBV20-1,NA,TRBJ1-2
TGCAGCGTTGAGCCCCCGGGAACTAACTATGGCTACACCTTC,CSVEPPGTNYGYTF,NA,TRBV29-1,NA,TRBJ1-2
TGTGCCAGCAGCTTAGCGAGGGACTTCGGGAGGAACACTGAAGCTTTCTTT,CASSLARDFGRNTEAFF,NA,TRBV7-2,NA,TRBJ1-1
TGTGCCAGCGGGACAGGGATAAACATTCAGTACTTC,CASGTGINIQYF,TRBD1,TRBV6-1,few,TRBJ2-4
TGTGCCACCAGTCCTCGGGACAGGCCGGATGGCTACACCTTC,CATSPRDRPDGYTF,TRBD1,TRBV24-1,NA,TRBJ1-2
TGTGCCAGCTCACCCGGGACACCACAAACCTACGAGCAGTACTTC,CASSPGTPQTYEQYF,NA,TRBV18,NA,TRBJ2-7
TGTGCCACCAGCAGAGACGTCGGTACAGGGGGAGGTGAAAAACTGTTTTTT,CATSRDVGTGGGEKLFF,TRBD1,TRBV15,once,TRBJ1-4
TGTGCCAGCACCAATGAGAATAACAGAGCGGCTAATGAAAAACTGTTTTTT,CASTNENNRAANEKLFF,NA,TRBV28,NA,TRBJ1-4
TGCGCCAGCAGCCAAGACGGACAGATTGGCTACACCTTC,CASSQDGQIGYTF,NA,TRBV4-3,NA,TRBJ1-2
TGCGCCAGCAGCCAAGATCGCTTGGGATACAATGAGCAGTTCTTC,CASSQDRLGYNEQFF,NA,TRBV4-3,few,TRBJ2-1
TGTGCCAGCACCGTTCATCCTAACACTGAAGCTTTCTTT,CASTVHPNTEAFF,NA,TRBV12-3/TRBV12-4,NA,TRBJ1-1
TGTGCCAGCAGCCAAGACCCGGGACAGGGACTTTCACCCCTCCACTTT,CASSQDPGQGLSPLHF,TRBD1,TRBV4-2,NA,TRBJ1-6
TGCGCCAGCAGCCCCCGACCTGGAAACACCATATATTTT,CASSPRPGNTIYF,NA,TRBV4-3,NA,TRBJ1-3
TGTGCCAGCAGCTCTTCGGCCAGGGGCGCCCACAAGCAGTACTTC,CASSSSARGAHKQYF,NA,TRBV7-2,NA,TRBJ2-7
TGTGCCAGCAGCACCCTGAGGAGGTACACTGAAGCTTTCTTT,CASSTLRRYTEAFF,NA,TRBV7-9,NA,TRBJ1-1
TGCGCCAGCAGCTTGGCGTTCGGGCGGGGGGCAGACAATGAGCAGTTCTTC,CASSLAFGRGADNEQFF,TRBD2,TRBV5-1,NA,TRBJ2-1